This TCR beta chain was sequenced for a study of blood T cell repertoires in COVID-19. Study-wide background: Samples of COVID-19 (acute and convalescent) were obtained from the United States, Italy and Spain. From T cells, B-cell-depleted T cells, or PBMCs came the material, which was cDNA or gDNA.

Followed over time, Seattle patients had been enrolled while infection was active. This CDR3 comprises 14 residues. Trimming removed 2 bases from V and 7 bases from J, with 15 bases in between. Germline V gives CDR1 SGHTA, CDR2 FQGTGA. This clone has only a few counts. Authors' data handling: The assay estimated nucleated cells by amplifying reference gene primers. Method: immunoSEQ multiplex PCR; TCRdb's copy keeps in-frame clones and lacks some. V, J and clone size were drawn from that table, and D and trimming were deduced from the DNA. This table has under 250,000 clones, about 82% appearing once. V usage is TRBV7-3 and J usage is TRBJ2-7; a weak D match, TRBD2 (7 bases). The sample was peripheral blood. The sequence was collected from a woman in her sixties or seventies with COVID-19, enrolled during active disease. The CDR3 sequence: CASSLDGGPGEQYF. CDR3 DNA: TGTGCCAGCAGCTTAGACGGGGGGCCGGGTGAGCAGTACTTC.